This entry is about one T cell receptor beta chain. Antigen specificity is unknown. Preparation of the TCRbeta library used unique molecular identifiers. TCRdb reanalysed the PCR reads using MiXCR and keeps one entry per CDR3 protein. The repertoire holds 440,000 or so distinct CDR3 sequences, with roughly two fifths as singletons. The sample comes from a study of T-cell reconstitution after alpha-beta-depleted transplantation in children. Broader study findings: Several hundred expanded graft clones reportedly supplied alpha-beta T cells about two months after transplant. At day 60, the high TCRbeta diversity found in some patients originated from recipient T cells and thymic progenitors that had survived. At one year after transplant, newly produced T cells mostly accounted for T-cell counts and diversity.

The CDR3 contains 14 residues. V lost 4 bases to trimming and J lost 2 bases, with 9 bases between them. CDR1 and CDR2 (germline): MNHNS, SASEGT. The rearrangement links TRBV6-1 to TRBJ1-3; a weak D match, TRBD1 (6 bases). The sequence derives from a girl aged 2-10 years with aplastic anemia, due to receive a stem cell transplant. This specimen consisted of PBMCs, obtained before TCRalphabeta/CD19-depleted stem cell transplant. The CDR3 bases are TGTGCCAGCAGTGGGCCAGGGGCTGGAAACACCATATATTTT. Translated: CASSGPGAGNTIYF.